The 15 T cell receptor beta chains in this list originate from one sample, sequenced in a study of T cell repertoires in cytomegalovirus infection. These receptors have no known antigen. TCRdb reprocessed the reads with MiXCR, giving one entry per CDR3 protein. The sample carries just over 450,000 distinct CDR3 sequences, approximately 40% recorded once. The sample was cultured PBMCs, taken from culture after CMV antigen stimulation. These receptors originate from a human donor in good health (CMV status not recorded). Some clones in this sample may be carry-over from other donors' samples.

The chain combines TRBV6-1 with TRBJ2-7; D gene unclear. CDR1 and CDR2 from the germline V gene are MNHNS and SASEGT. The V gene lost 5 bases and the J gene lost 2 bases, with 16 bases spanning the gap. The CDR3 is made up of 15 amino acids. CDR3 loop: CASSRPSRAPYEQYF. The CDR3 bases are TGTGCCAGCAGTCGACCCAGTCGGGCTCCCTACGAGCAGTACTTC.

This clonotype has just a few counts. V is TRBV12-3 or TRBV12-4 and J is TRBJ1-5; the D is unclear. This CDR3 has 16 residues. The germline V and J ends were trimmed by 3 bases and 3 bases, with 15 bases remaining between them. In DNA form, the CDR3 reads TGTGCCAGCAGTTTTTTGTATAGGGAACTCAATCAGCCCCAGCATTTT. Protein product: CASSFLYRELNQPQHF.

The rearrangement uses TRBV7-9 and TRBJ2-7, with D tentatively TRBD1 or TRBD2 (5 bases each). Germline loops: CDR1 SEHNR, CDR2 FQNEAQ (reference sequence). Trimming cost V 2 bases and J 7 bases, with 12 bases left between them. The CDR3 is made up of 13 amino acids. CDR3 sequence: CASSLRGPGEQYF. DNA of the CDR3: TGTGCCAGCAGCTTAAGGGGCCCGGGGGAGCAGTACTTC.

V and J are TRBV11-2 and TRBJ2-1, with 11 bases fitting TRBD2. Germline trimming cut 6 bases from V and 9 bases from J; bases unmatched to any gene: 16. This CDR3 has 17 residues. CDR1 and CDR2 (germline): SGHAT, FQNNGV. The CDR3 DNA reads TGTGCCAGCAGGAGGAGCGGTAGCGGGGGGGCCTTTAGTGAGCAGTTCTTC. Protein sequence: CASRRSGSGGAFSEQFF.

This chain joins TRBV28 and TRBJ2-1, with D possibly matching TRBD2 (6 bases). The CDR3 has 15 residues. The germline CDR1 and CDR2 sequences are MDHEN and SYDVKM. V was cut by 2 bases and J by 1 base, with 9 bases left in between. CDR3 protein: CASSLGGRSYNEQFF. CDR3 DNA: TGTGCCAGCAGTTTAGGTGGGAGGTCCTACAATGAGCAGTTCTTC.

The rearrangement joins TRBV6-1 to TRBJ2-7; 8 nucleotides align to TRBD1. The CDR3 runs to 15 residues. Germline CDR1 is MNHNS and CDR2 is SASEGT. V shed 2 bases and J 2 bases; nucleotides not matched to a gene: 5. DNA of the CDR3: TGTGCCAGCAGTGAATACGGGACAGGCACCTACGAGCAGTACTTC. Protein sequence: CASSEYGTGTYEQYF.

This chain links TRBV7-2 with TRBJ1-5, with D possibly being TRBD1 (6 bases). Germline CDR1 and CDR2: SGHTA and FQGNSA. V lost 5 bases, J lost 5 bases, and 25 bases lay in between. CDR3 length: 18 residues. CDR3 bases: TGTGCCAGCAGCCTTCGGGGGGGCGGGGGAAACACGCATCAGCCCCAGCATTTT. Amino acids: CASSLRGGGGNTHQPQHF.

The chain joins TRBV2 to TRBJ2-1, with 10 nucleotides matching TRBD1. The CDR3 extends over 16 amino acids. Trimming cost V 8 bases and J 7 bases; bases outside gene matches: 14. Germline V CDR1 and CDR2: SNHLY, FYNNEI. The CDR3 reads CASEHGGTGVRNEQFF. The CDR3 DNA reads as TGTGCCAGCGAGCACGGTGGGACAGGGGTCCGTAATGAGCAGTTCTTC.

V and J are TRBV4-2 and TRBJ2-3, with D possibly matching TRBD2 (6 bases). CDR3 length: 15 amino acids. Trimming cost V 1 base and J 3 bases, with 11 bases left between them. In germline, CDR1 is LGHNA, CDR2 YNFKEQ. The CDR3 spells CASSQGGVGTDTQYF. The DNA for the CDR3 is TGTGCCAGCAGCCAAGGGGGGGTAGGTACAGATACGCAGTATTTT.

This clonotype was seen at least ten times. The CDR3, as DNA: TGTGCCAGCAGCCGCGGGTTGGGCACCGGGGAGCTGTTTTTT. Translated, it gives CASSRGLGTGELFF. The chain couples TRBV7-2 to TRBJ2-2; D might be TRBD2 (5 bases). Germline CDR1 is SGHTA and CDR2 is FQGNSA. With 5 bases removed from V and 4 bases from J, the gap between germline ends came to 11 bases. This CDR3 is built from 14 residues.

In nucleotides, the CDR3 is TGTGCCAGCAATAGCGGGTCGAGCACAGATACGCAGTATTTT. Protein sequence: CASNSGSSTDTQYF. V and J are TRBV7-6 and TRBJ2-3, with TRBD2 identical over 7 bases. J gave up 0 bases and V 7 bases, and 4 bases lay outside the gene matches. Per the germline V gene, CDR1 is SGHVS and CDR2 is FNYEAQ. There are 14 residues in the CDR3.

The V and J genes are TRBV19 and TRBJ2-3, with D hard to call. The V gene lost 6 bases and the J gene lost 0 bases, with 16 bases spanning the gap. Germline values: CDR1 LNHDA, CDR2 SQIVND (reference sequence). The CDR3 length is 16 residues. The CDR3, as DNA: TGTGCCAGTAGCCGATCCCAGATAGCTAGCACAGATACGCAGTATTTT. Its translation is CASSRSQIASTDTQYF.

The chain is built from TRBV24-1 and TRBJ1-1, with TRBD1 matching 8 bases. The CDR3 runs to 12 residues. V trimming: 5 bases; J trimming: 11 bases; junction bases outside the gene matches: 6. Germline CDR1 KGHDR, CDR2 SFDVKD. CDR3 sequence: CATSGPGGTAFF. The CDR3 DNA is TGTGCCACCAGTGGTCCAGGGGGCACGGCTTTCTTT.

The CDR3 here is CASSGTGGLKETQYF. The CDR3 nucleotides are TGTGCCAGCAGCGGGACAGGGGGGCTTAAAGAGACCCAGTACTTC. V gene TRBV5-4 combines with J gene TRBJ2-5; 11 nucleotides align to TRBD1. V dropped 4 bases and J dropped 3; count of bases not matched to a gene: 5. The germline V gene encodes CDR1 SGHNT and CDR2 YYREEE (reference sequence). There are 15 residues in the CDR3. Drawing the rest from reference TRBV5-4 and TRBJ2-5, the complete variable domain is ETGVTQSPTHLIKTRGQQVTLRCSSQSGHNTVSWYQQALGQGPQFIFQYYREEENGRGNFPPRFSGLQFPNYSSELNVNALELDDSALYLCASSGTGGLKETQYFGPGTRLLVL.

This clonotype has just a few counts. V and J are TRBV7-2 and TRBJ2-5; D might be TRBD2 (6 bases). The V end was cut by 2 bases, the J end by 9 bases, with 19 bases between. Germline-derived CDR1 and CDR2 are SGHTA and FQGNSA. The CDR3 is 15 residues long. CDR3 DNA: TGTGCCAGCAGCTTATACGGGAGTAGTAATCCAGCCCAGTACTTC. Translated: CASSLYGSSNPAQYF.